These 14 T cell receptor beta chains were sequenced from one sample in a study of T cell repertoires in cytomegalovirus infection. TCRdb recomputed calls from the reads with MiXCR, one row per CDR3 protein. The table has some 310,000 distinct CDR3 sequences, roughly 25% seen once; the top ten hold about an eighth. For these receptors, no antigen is known. The material was cultured PBMCs, obtained from culture after CMV antigen stimulation. The receptor set was obtained from a human donor in good health (CMV status not recorded). Some clones in this sample may be carry-over from other donors' samples.

To note about this clonotype: At one boundary the junction diverges from the germline segment, which might be a read error. The DNA of the CDR3 is TGTGCCAGTTCCCCCGGGCTTGGCTACAATGAGCGGTTCTTC. Its translation: CASSPGLGYNERFF. This chain links TRBV6-2 or TRBV6-3 with TRBJ2-1, with D uncertain. CDR3 length: 14 amino acids. Germline CDR1 MNHEY, CDR2 SVGEGT.

This chain uses TRBV30 with TRBJ2-6, with D perhaps given as TRBD1 or TRBD2 (5 bases each). CDR3 size: 17 residues. The germline V gene has CDR1 GTSNPN and CDR2 SVGIG (reference sequence). With 0 bases removed from V and 0 bases from J, the gap between germline ends came to 12 bases. Written as DNA, the CDR3 is TGTGCCTGGAGTGTAACAGGACTGGGCTCTGGGGCCAACGTCCTGACTTTC. This translates into CAWSVTGLGSGANVLTF. The full variable domain, its missing parts supplied by reference TRBV30 and TRBJ2-6, is SQTIHQWPATLVQPVGSPLSLECTVEGTSNPNLYWYRQAAGRGLQLLFYSVGIGQISSEVPQNLSASRPQDRQFILSSKKLLLSDSGFYLCAWSVTGLGSGANVLTFGAGSRLTVL.

The table lists this clonotype with many counts. The chain uses TRBV7-8 and TRBJ1-1; D is undetermined. From germline, CDR1 is SGHVS and CDR2 FQNEAQ. This CDR3 has 18 residues. The V and J ends lost 5 bases and 1 base respectively, with 23 bases between them. CDR3 coding DNA: TGTGCCAGCAGCCCCATACTCGGACGGAGAACTTCGAACACTGAAGCTTTCTTT. It is translated as CASSPILGRRTSNTEAFF. The whole variable domain, filled in from reference TRBV7-8 and TRBJ1-1, reads GAGVSQSPRYKVAKRGQDVALRCDPISGHVSLFWYQQALGQGPEFLTYFQNEAQLDKSGLPSDRFFAERPEGSVSTLKIQRTQQEDSAVYLCASSPILGRRTSNTEAFFGQGTRLTVV.

This clonotype came up a few times. J is TRBJ1-1 and V is TRBV6-5, with unresolved D. V shed 8 bases and J shed 0 bases, with 22 bases lying between them. Per the germline V gene, CDR1 is MNHEY and CDR2 is SVGAGI. The CDR3 loop spans 17 amino acids. CDR3 sequence reads: CASFLGVGVGMNTEAFF. CDR3 nucleotide sequence: TGTGCCAGCTTTCTCGGGGTTGGGGTAGGAATGAACACTGAAGCTTTCTTT.

J is TRBJ2-7 and V is TRBV13, with D possibly TRBD1 on 6 matching bases. Germline V gene lookup returns CDR1 PRHDT and CDR2 FYEKMQ (reference sequence). CDR3 length equals 14 residues. Trimming pared 4 bases from V and 1 base from J, leaving 11 bases between. Here the CDR3 reads CASSSRDKSYEQYF. The CDR3, as DNA: TGTGCCAGCAGCTCCCGGGACAAGTCCTACGAGCAGTACTTC.

This clonotype was recorded at least ten times. The gene calls are TRBV7-8 and TRBJ2-5, with D perhaps TRBD1 (5 bases). CDR1 SGHVS and CDR2 FQNEAQ come from the germline V gene. This CDR3 is built from 14 residues. V dropped 2 bases and J dropped 4 bases, with 11 bases sitting between them. The CDR3 coding sequence is TGTGCCAGCAGCTTAATTTGGGGCGGAGAGACCCAGTACTTC. Amino acids: CASSLIWGGETQYF.

In this sample, this clonotype turned up many times. The genes are TRBV7-8 and TRBJ1-6, with 8 nucleotides matching TRBD1. Germline V gene lookup returns CDR1 SGHVS and CDR2 FQNEAQ. There are 15 residues in the CDR3. Trimming at V came to 0 bases and at J to 9 bases, leaving 4 bases not matched to a gene. CDR3 coding DNA: TGTGCCAGCAGCTTAGCCGGACAGGGTTCTTCACCCCTCCACTTT. Its protein is CASSLAGQGSSPLHF.

The rearrangement links TRBV20-1 to TRBJ2-7; D is unclear. Germline CDR1 DFQATT, CDR2 SNEGSKA (reference sequence). This CDR3 comprises 14 residues. Deletions cut 6 bases from V and 2 bases from J, with 17 bases between. DNA of the CDR3: TGCAGTGCCCCTGAAGCCGCAGCGACCTACGAGCAGTACTTC. Translation gives CSAPEAAATYEQYF.

This clonotype was found a few times. The chain combines TRBV6-6 with TRBJ1-1; 8 bases align to TRBD1. The J segment lost 5 bases and the V segment lost 2 bases, leaving 7 bases of the junction unmatched. Looked up from germline, CDR1 is MNHNY and CDR2 is SVGAGI (reference sequence). The CDR3 contains 15 residues. The CDR3 bases are TGTGCCAGCAGTTACGGGACAGGCGTGGGGACTGAAGCTTTCTTT. It encodes CASSYGTGVGTEAFF.

This clonotype appeared many times. The CDR3 nucleotides are TGTGCCAGCAGCTTATCAACAGGGGACAAACTATCGAACACTGAAGCTTTCTTT. Translated: CASSLSTGDKLSNTEAFF. V is TRBV7-6 and J is TRBJ1-1, with 7 positions matching TRBD1. Germline V gene lookup returns CDR1 SGHVS and CDR2 FNYEAQ. There are 18 residues in the CDR3. The J segment lost 1 base and the V segment lost 2 bases, leaving 13 bases of the junction unmatched.

In this sample, this clonotype turned up a few times. The V and J genes are TRBV10-2 and TRBJ2-2; D not certain. This CDR3 spans 14 amino acids. Trimming removed 4 bases from V and 4 bases from J, with 10 bases in between. The germline gives CDR1 WSHSY, CDR2 SAAADI. The CDR3 DNA reads TGCGCCAGCAGTGTGTCTAGTAGCACCGGGGAGCTGTTTTTT. Amino acid sequence: CASSVSSSTGELFF.

The chain couples TRBV12-5 to TRBJ2-1; TRBD2 matches at 10 bases. This CDR3 is 14 amino acids long. V lost 7 bases, J lost 4 bases, and 4 bases stayed unmatched. CDR1 is LGHNT and CDR2 is FRNRAP in the germline V gene. This CDR3 is CASVRTSGYNEQFF. The DNA for the CDR3 is TGTGCTAGTGTTCGGACTAGCGGTTACAATGAGCAGTTCTTC.

This chain uses TRBV6-1 with TRBJ1-5; D not resolved. CDR3 length: 15 amino acids. The V and J ends lost 2 bases and 0 bases respectively, with 8 bases between them. CDR1 is MNHNS and CDR2 is SASEGT in the germline V gene. Here the CDR3 DNA reads TGTGCCAGCAGTGAAAATCGGATTAGCAATCAGCCCCAGCATTTT. It codes for CASSENRISNQPQHF.

This clonotype was seen once. V and J are TRBV4-1 and TRBJ1-3; D call uncertain. V gave up 1 base and J gave up 0 bases, with 10 bases separating them. From germline, CDR1 is MGHRA and CDR2 YSYEKL. The CDR3 has 16 amino acids. CDR3 in amino acids: CASSQGFGFSGNTIYF. The DNA of the CDR3 is TGCGCCAGCAGCCAAGGGTTCGGGTTCTCTGGAAACACCATATATTTT.